A single sample is the source of the 20 T cell receptor beta chains below, sequenced in a study of blood T cell repertoires in COVID-19. Profiling relied on immunoSEQ multiplex PCR, and the TCRdb table lists in-frame clones only, not all of them. Of approximately 250,000 clones listed, around 88% are singletons. The sample taken for sequencing was PBMCs or T cells enriched from blood (not recorded which). All receptors come from a woman aged 40 to 50 with acute COVID-19.

The J gene is TRBJ1-5, the V gene TRBV18, with 7 nucleotides matching TRBD1. V lost 2 bases and J lost 0; bases outside the gene matches: 10. The CDR3 loop spans 18 amino acids. Germline V gene lookup returns CDR1 KGHSH and CDR2 LQKENI. The CDR3 reads CASSPIWAGGHSNQPQHF. DNA for the CDR3: TGTGCCAGCTCACCAATTTGGGCAGGGGGGCATAGCAATCAGCCCCAGCATTTT. The complete variable domain, with remaining parts taken from reference TRBV18 and TRBJ1-5, reads NAGVMQNPRHLVRRRGQEARLRCSPMKGHSHVYWYRQLPEEGLKFMVYLQKENIIDESGMPKERFSAEFPKEGPSILRIQQVVRGDSAAYFCASSPIWAGGHSNQPQHFGDGTRLSIL.

V gene TRBV2 combines with J gene TRBJ1-2, with TRBD1 as a possible D gene (5 bases). Germline CDR1 is SNHLY and CDR2 is FYNNEI. CDR3 length: 13 amino acids. V was clipped by 6 bases and J by 2 bases, with 10 bases between them. CDR3 coding DNA: TGTGCCAGCAGCCTGGACACGAACTATGGCTACACCTTC. Encoded protein: CASSLDTNYGYTF.

The V gene is TRBV29-1, the J gene TRBJ1-2, with D hard to call. V was trimmed by 7 bases and J by 7 bases, leaving 16 bases between them. The CDR3 contains 12 residues. Germline CDR1 is SQVTM and CDR2 is ANQGSEA. CDR3 in amino acids: CSADGWVSGYTF. Here the CDR3 DNA reads TGCAGCGCAGACGGGTGGGTGAGTGGCTACACCTTC.

This chain joins TRBV9 and TRBJ2-7; D possibly corresponds to TRBD1 (7 bases). Germline CDR1 SGDLS, CDR2 YYNGEE. The CDR3 consists of 16 residues. The V end was cut by 0 bases, the J end by 2 bases, with 15 bases between. This chain's CDR3 is CASSVGRGEETYEQYF. The CDR3 bases are TGTGCCAGCAGCGTAGGCAGGGGGGAGGAGACCTACGAGCAGTACTTC.

The chain employs TRBV10-3 and TRBJ1-5; 8 bases map to TRBD1. The CDR3 runs 15 residues. CDR1 ENHRY and CDR2 SYGVKD come from the germline V gene. In DNA form, the CDR3 reads TGTGCTGCCGCAGGGGGCTCTTCCCTTGACCAGCCCCAGCATTTT. Protein product: CAAAGGSSLDQPQHF.

This rearrangement joins TRBV27 to TRBJ1-2, with D hard to call. Looked up from germline, CDR1 is MNHEY and CDR2 is SMNVEV (reference sequence). The CDR3 runs to 14 residues. V was clipped by 1 base and J by 3 bases, with 9 bases between them. The CDR3 DNA reads TGTGCCAGCAGTTTATTGGGCTCGGACTATGGCTACACCTTC. As protein: CASSLLGSDYGYTF.

This chain joins TRBV7-6 and TRBJ1-1; TRBD1 might be the D (5 bases). V shed 3 bases and J shed 1 base, with 12 bases lying between them. The germline gives CDR1 SGHVS, CDR2 FNYEAQ. CDR3 length: 15 residues. CDR3 DNA: TGTGCCAGCAGCTTTTTGGCGGGGGGGAACACTGAAGCTTTCTTT. It is translated as CASSFLAGGNTEAFF.

The chain links TRBV6-5 to TRBJ1-6, with D unresolved. CDR1 is MNHEY, CDR2 SVGAGI, per germline. The CDR3 runs 14 residues. With 2 bases removed from V and 6 bases from J, the gap between germline ends came to 8 bases. The CDR3 region has the DNA TGTGCCAGCAGTTACCGGGGTTCTAATTCACCCCTCCACTTT. Its protein is CASSYRGSNSPLHF.

Remarks on this clone: Its ends do not fully match the called genes, so a read error is possible. V gene TRBV7-7 combines with J gene TRBJ2-3; possibly TRBD1 for D (6 bases). CDR1 and CDR2 from the germline V gene are SSHAT and FNYEAQ (reference sequence). The CDR3 runs 13 residues. DNA of the CDR3: TGTGCTAGCAGCCAGGGGACCGCAGATACGCAGTATTTT. Amino acid sequence: CASSQGTADTQYF. Using reference TRBV7-7 and TRBJ2-3 for the parts outside the CDR3, the full variable domain is GAGVSQSPRYKVTKRGQDVTLRCDPISSHATLYWYQQALGQGPEFLTYFNYEAQPDKSGLPSDRFSAERPEGSISTLTIQRTEQRDSAMYRCASSQGTADTQYFGPGTRLTVL.

The gene calls are TRBV5-5 and TRBJ2-3, with a tentative D call TRBD1 (5 bases). Trimming shortened V by 4 bases and J by 4 bases, and 7 bases separated the two germline ends. CDR1 SGHKS and CDR2 YYEKEE come from the germline V gene (reference sequence). The length of the CDR3 is 12 residues. The CDR3 nucleotides read TGTGCCAGCAGCCCCAGGGCAGATACGCAGTATTTT. Its protein product is CASSPRADTQYF. Combining the CDR3 with reference TRBV5-5 and TRBJ2-3 gives the whole variable domain DAGVTQSPTHLIKTRGQQVTLRCSPISGHKSVSWYQQVLGQGPQFIFQYYEKEERGRGNFPDRFSARQFPNYSSELNVNALLLGDSALYLCASSPRADTQYFGPGTRLTVL.

The CDR3 DNA sequence: TGTGCCATCAGTGAGGGGACAGGGGGCGAGGAGAATGAAAAACTGTTTTTT. Translating it yields CAISEGTGGEENEKLFF. V and J are TRBV10-3 and TRBJ1-4; 12 bases match TRBD1. CDR3 length: 17 amino acids. After removal of 2 bases from V and 5 bases from J, the junction contained 6 bases not matched to a gene. Germline loops: CDR1 ENHRY, CDR2 SYGVKD.

The rearrangement links TRBV6-5 to TRBJ1-6; D is unresolved. The V end lost 0 bases, the J end lost 8 bases, and 11 bases lay between the germline ends. Germline V gives CDR1 MNHEY, CDR2 SVGAGI. The CDR3 contains 15 residues. The CDR3 coding sequence is TGTGCCAGCAGTTACTCGGGAGGTAACGATTCACCCCTCCACTTT. Protein: CASSYSGGNDSPLHF.

J is TRBJ2-5 and V is TRBV18; D may be TRBD1 (6 bases). V lost 6 bases to trimming and J lost 0 bases, with 17 bases between them. CDR1 is KGHSH and CDR2 is LQKENI in the germline V gene. The CDR3 is 16 amino acids. The CDR3 is CASSGLGTGNQETQYF. The CDR3 DNA reads TGTGCCAGCTCGGGTCTCGGAACAGGGAACCAAGAGACCCAGTACTTC.

This rearrangement joins TRBV3-1 (or the pseudogene TRBV3-2) to TRBJ1-4; possibly TRBD1 for D (5 bases). In germline, CDR1 is LGHDT, CDR2 YNNKEL (reference sequence). Trimming left V 6 bases short and J 4 bases short, with 12 bases between. This CDR3 has 14 amino acids. CDR3 residues: CASSFDSNNEKLFF. CDR3 coding DNA: TGTGCCAGCAGTTTCGACAGCAATAATGAAAAACTGTTTTTT.

CDR3 sequence: CASSFLDGVAGENNEQFF. The CDR3 DNA reads TGTGCCAGCAGCTTCCTTGATGGGGTAGCGGGGGAGAACAATGAGCAGTTCTTC. This chain uses TRBV7-2 with TRBJ2-1; TRBD2 matches 9 bases. Trimming at V came to 3 bases and at J to 5 bases, leaving 14 bases not matched to a gene. This CDR3 has 18 amino acids. Germline CDR1 is SGHTA and CDR2 is FQGNSA.

This chain connects TRBV19 to TRBJ1-1; perhaps TRBD1 as D (5 bases). The length of the CDR3 is 11 residues. Germline CDR1 reads LNHDA; CDR2 reads SQIVND (reference sequence). Deletions cut 7 bases from V and 6 bases from J, with 9 bases between. CDR3 DNA sequence: TGTGCCAGTAAAGGGGTTTCTGAAGCTTTCTTT. It yields the protein CASKGVSEAFF.

The chain employs TRBV28 and TRBJ2-1; 7 bases line up with TRBD2. There are 15 residues in the CDR3. Trimming at V came to 6 bases and at J to 0 bases, leaving 5 bases not matched to a gene. CDR1 and CDR2 (germline): MDHEN, SYDVKM. This CDR3 reads CASSPAGYSYNEQFF. The DNA of the CDR3 is TGTGCCAGCAGCCCAGCGGGGTACTCCTACAATGAGCAGTTCTTC.

In this sample, this clone turned up once. The genes are TRBV5-1 and TRBJ2-2; the D gene is possibly TRBD1 (6 bases). Germline CDR1 SGHRS, CDR2 YFSETQ. The V end was cut by 6 bases, the J end by 1 base, with 13 bases between. CDR3 size: 15 residues. DNA for the CDR3: TGCGCCAGCACAGTTCCCAGGGGGAACACCGGGGAGCTGTTTTTT. Translation gives CASTVPRGNTGELFF.

This clone was found once. The chain joins TRBV28 to TRBJ1-1; perhaps TRBD1 as D (6 bases). The CDR3 is 13 amino acids. Per the germline V gene, CDR1 is MDHEN and CDR2 is SYDVKM. V was pared by 4 bases and J by 5 bases, with 11 bases between. CDR3 DNA: TGTGCCAGCAGTTACAGGGTAGGGACTGAAGCTTTCTTT. Its protein is CASSYRVGTEAFF.

The genes are TRBV28 and TRBJ1-2; TRBD1 aligns across 10 bases. J was trimmed by 4 bases and V by 2 bases; bases with no gene match: 4. CDR3 length equals 15 residues. The germline CDR1 and CDR2 sequences are MDHEN and SYDVKM. CDR3 protein: CASSLPGQGGYGYTF. CDR3 in DNA: TGTGCCAGCAGTTTACCCGGACAGGGGGGCTATGGCTACACCTTC.